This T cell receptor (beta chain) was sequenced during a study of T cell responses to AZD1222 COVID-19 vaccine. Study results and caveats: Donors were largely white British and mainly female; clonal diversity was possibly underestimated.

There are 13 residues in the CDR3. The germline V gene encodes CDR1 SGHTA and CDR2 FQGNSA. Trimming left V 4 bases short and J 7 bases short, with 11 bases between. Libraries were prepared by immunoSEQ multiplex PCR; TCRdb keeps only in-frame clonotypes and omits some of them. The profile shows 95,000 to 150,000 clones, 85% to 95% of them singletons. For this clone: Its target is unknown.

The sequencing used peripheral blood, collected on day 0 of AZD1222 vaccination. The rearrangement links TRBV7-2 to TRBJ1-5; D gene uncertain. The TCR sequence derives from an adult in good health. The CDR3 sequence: CASSSNLFQPQHF. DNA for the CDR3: TGTGCCAGCAGCTCAAACCTTTTCCAGCCCCAGCATTTT. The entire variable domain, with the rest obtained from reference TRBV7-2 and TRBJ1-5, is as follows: GAGVSQSPSNKVTEKGKDVELRCDPISGHTALYWYRQSLGQGLEFLIYFQGNSAPDKSGLPSDRFSAERTGGSVSTLTIQRTQQEDSAVYLCASSSNLFQPQHFGDGTRLSIL.